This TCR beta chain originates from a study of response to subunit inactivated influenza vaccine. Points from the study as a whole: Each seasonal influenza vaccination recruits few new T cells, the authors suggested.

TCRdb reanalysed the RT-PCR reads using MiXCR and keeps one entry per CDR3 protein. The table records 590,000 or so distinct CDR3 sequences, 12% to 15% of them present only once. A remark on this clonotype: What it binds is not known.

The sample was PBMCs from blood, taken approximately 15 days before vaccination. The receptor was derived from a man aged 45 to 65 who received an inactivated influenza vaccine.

CDR3 sequence: CASSFPGGWNTGELFF. In DNA, the CDR3 is TGTGCCAGCAGCTTCCCAGGGGGCTGGAACACCGGGGAGCTGTTTTTT. The chain employs TRBV7-2 and TRBJ2-2, with TRBD1 matching over 8 bases. Germline CDR1 SGHTA, CDR2 FQGNSA. Trimming removed 3 bases from V and 1 base from J; junction bases left unmatched: 4. CDR3 length: 16 residues.